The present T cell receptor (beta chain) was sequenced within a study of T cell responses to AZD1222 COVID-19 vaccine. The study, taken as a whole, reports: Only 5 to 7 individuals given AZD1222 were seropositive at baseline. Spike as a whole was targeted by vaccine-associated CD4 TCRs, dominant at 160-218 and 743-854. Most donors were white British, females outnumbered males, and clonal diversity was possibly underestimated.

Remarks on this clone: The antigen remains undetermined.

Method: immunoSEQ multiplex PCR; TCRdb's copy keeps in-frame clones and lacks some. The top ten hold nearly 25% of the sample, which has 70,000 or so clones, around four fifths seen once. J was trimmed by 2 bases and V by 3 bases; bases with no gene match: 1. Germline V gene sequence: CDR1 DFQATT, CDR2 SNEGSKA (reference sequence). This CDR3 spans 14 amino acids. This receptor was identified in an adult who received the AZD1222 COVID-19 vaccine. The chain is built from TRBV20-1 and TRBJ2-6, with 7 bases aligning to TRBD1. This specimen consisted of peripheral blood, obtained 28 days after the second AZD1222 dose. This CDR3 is CSASQGAGANVLTF. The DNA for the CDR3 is TGCAGTGCTAGTCAGGGGGCTGGGGCCAACGTCCTGACTTTC.